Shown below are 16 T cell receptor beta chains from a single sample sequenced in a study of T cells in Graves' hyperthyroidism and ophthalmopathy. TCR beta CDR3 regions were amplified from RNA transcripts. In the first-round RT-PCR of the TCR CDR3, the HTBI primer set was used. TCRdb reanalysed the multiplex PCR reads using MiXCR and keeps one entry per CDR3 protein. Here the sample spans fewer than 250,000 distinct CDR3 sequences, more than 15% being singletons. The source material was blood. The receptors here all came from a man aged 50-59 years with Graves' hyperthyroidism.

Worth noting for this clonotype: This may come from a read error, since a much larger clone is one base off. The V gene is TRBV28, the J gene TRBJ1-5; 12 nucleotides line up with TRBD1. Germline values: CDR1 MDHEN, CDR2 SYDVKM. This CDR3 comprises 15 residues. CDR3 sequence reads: CASSLGTGGNRPQHF. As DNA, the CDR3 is TGTGCCAGCAGTTTAGGGACAGGGGGCAATCGGCCCCAGCATTTT. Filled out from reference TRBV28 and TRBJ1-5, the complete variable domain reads DVKVTQSSRYLVKRTGEKVFLECVQDMDHENMFWYRQDPGLGLRLIYFSYDVKMKEKGDIPEGYSVSREKKERFSLILESASTNQTSMYLCASSLGTGGNRPQHFGDGTRLSIL.

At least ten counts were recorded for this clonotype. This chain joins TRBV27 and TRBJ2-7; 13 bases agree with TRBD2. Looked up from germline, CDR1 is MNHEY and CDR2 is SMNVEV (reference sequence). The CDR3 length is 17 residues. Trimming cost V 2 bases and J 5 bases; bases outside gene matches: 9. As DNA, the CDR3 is TGTGCCAGCAGTTTACCCAAACTAGCGGGAGGGAGTCACGAGCAGTACTTC. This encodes CASSLPKLAGGSHEQYF.

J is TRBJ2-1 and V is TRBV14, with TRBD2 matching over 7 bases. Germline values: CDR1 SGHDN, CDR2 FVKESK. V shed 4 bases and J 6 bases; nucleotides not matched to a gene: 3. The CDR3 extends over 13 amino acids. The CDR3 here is CASSLLAANEQFF. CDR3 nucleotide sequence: TGTGCCAGCAGCCTCCTAGCGGCCAATGAGCAGTTCTTC.

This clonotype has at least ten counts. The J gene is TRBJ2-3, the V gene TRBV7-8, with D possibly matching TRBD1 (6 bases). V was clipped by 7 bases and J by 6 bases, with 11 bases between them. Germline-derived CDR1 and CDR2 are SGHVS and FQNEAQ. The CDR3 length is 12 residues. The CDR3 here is CASKTGSDTQYF. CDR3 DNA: TGTGCCAGCAAAACAGGGTCGGATACGCAGTATTTT.

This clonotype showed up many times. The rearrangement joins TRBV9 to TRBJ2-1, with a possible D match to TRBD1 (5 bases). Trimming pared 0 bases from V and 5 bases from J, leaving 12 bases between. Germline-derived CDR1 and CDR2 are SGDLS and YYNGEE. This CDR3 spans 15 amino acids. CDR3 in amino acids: CASSVGPPTDNEQFF. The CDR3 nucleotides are TGTGCCAGCAGCGTAGGGCCCCCGACAGACAATGAGCAGTTCTTC. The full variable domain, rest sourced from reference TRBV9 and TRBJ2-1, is DSGVTQTPKHLITATGQRVTLRCSPRSGDLSVYWYQQSLDQGLQFLIQYYNGEERAKGNILERFSAQQFPDLHSELNLSSLELGDSALYFCASSVGPPTDNEQFFGPGTRLTVL.

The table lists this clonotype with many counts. CDR3 in DNA: TGTGCCAGCAGTGGGGACGGGCACGAGCAGTACTTC. Amino acid sequence: CASSGDGHEQYF. This rearrangement joins TRBV2 to TRBJ2-7, with D perhaps TRBD1 or TRBD2 (5 bases each). Germline CDR1 reads SNHLY; CDR2 reads FYNNEI. This CDR3 contains 12 residues. Trimming took 4 bases from V and 5 from J, leaving 9 bases between them.

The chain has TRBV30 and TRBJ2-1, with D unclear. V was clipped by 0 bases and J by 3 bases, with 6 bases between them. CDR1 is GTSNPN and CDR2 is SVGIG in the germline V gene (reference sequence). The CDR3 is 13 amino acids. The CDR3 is CAWSVDFYNEQFF. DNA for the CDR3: TGTGCCTGGAGTGTTGACTTCTACAATGAGCAGTTCTTC.

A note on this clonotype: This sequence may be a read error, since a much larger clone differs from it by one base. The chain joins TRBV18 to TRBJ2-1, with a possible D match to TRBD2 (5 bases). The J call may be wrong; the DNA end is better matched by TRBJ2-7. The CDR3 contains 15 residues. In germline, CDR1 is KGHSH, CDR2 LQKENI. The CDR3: CASSPRRLAYNEQYF. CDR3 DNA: TGTGCCAGCTCACCTCGGCGGCTAGCTTACAATGAGCAGTACTTC.

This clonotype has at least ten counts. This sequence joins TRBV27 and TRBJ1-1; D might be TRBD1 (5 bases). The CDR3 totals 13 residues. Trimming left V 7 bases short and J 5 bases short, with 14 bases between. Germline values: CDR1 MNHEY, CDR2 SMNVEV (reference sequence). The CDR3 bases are TGTGCCAGCACAATGATCCGGGGGACTGAAGCTTTCTTT. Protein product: CASTMIRGTEAFF.

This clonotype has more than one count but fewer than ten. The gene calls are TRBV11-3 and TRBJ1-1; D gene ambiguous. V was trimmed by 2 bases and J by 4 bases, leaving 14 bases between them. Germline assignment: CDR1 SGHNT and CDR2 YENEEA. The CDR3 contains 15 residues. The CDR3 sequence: CASSLQSTAGTEAFF. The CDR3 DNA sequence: TGTGCCAGCAGCTTACAATCCACGGCGGGCACTGAAGCTTTCTTT.

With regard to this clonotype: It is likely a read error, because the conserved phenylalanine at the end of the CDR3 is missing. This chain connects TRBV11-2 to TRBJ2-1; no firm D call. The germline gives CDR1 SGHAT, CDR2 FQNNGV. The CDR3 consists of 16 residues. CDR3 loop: CASSLSYSSSYNDQFS. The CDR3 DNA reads TGTGCCAGCAGCTTATCCTATTCGAGCTCCTACAATGATCAGTTCTCC.

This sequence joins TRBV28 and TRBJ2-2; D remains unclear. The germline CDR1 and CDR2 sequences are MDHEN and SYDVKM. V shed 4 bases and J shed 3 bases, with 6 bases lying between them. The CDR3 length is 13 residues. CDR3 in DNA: TGTGCCAGCAGTTGGGGATACACCGGGGAGCTGTTTTTT. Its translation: CASSWGYTGELFF.

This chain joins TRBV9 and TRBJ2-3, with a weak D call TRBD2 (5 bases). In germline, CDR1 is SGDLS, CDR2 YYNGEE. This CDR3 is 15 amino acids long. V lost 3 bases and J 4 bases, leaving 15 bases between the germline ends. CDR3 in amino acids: CASSAEAVRPDTQYF. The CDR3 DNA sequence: TGTGCCAGCAGCGCAGAAGCGGTTCGGCCAGATACGCAGTATTTT.

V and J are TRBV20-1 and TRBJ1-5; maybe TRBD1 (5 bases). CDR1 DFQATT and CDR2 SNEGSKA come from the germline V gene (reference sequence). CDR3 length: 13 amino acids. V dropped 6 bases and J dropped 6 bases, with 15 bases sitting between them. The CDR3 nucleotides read TGCAGTGCCCGGTGGGGGTTGCGTCAGCCCCAGCATTTT. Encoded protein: CSARWGLRQPQHF.

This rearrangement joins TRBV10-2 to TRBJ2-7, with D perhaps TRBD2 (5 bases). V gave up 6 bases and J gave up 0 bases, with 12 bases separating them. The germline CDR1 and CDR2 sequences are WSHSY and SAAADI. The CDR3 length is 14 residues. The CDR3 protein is CASSLRGLSYEQYF. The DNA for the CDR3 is TGCGCCAGCAGCCTTCGAGGGCTCTCCTACGAGCAGTACTTC.

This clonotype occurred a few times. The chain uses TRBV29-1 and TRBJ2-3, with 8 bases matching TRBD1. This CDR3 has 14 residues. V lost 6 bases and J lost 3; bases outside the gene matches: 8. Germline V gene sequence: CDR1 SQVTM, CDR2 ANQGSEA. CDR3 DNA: TGCAGCGTAGCGACAGGGGATGTAACAGATACGCAGTATTTT. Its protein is CSVATGDVTDTQYF.